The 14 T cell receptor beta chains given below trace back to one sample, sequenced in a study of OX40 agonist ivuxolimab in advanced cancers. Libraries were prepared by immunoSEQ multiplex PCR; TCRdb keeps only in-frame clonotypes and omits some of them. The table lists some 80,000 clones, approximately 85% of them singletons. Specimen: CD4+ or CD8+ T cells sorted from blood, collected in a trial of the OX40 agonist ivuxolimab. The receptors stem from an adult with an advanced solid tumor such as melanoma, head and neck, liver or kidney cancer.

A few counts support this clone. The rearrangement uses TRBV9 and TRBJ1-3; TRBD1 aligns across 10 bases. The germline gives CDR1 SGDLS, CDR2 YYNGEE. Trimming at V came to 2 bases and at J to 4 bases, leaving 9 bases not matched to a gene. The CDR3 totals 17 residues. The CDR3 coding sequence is TGTGCCAGCAGCGTCCAATCGGGACAGGGGACAGGAAACACCATATATTTT. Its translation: CASSVQSGQGTGNTIYF.

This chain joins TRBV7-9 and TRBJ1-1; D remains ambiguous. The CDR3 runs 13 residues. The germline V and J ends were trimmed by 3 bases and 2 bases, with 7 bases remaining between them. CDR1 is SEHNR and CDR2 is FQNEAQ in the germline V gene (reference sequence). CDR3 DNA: TGTGCCAGCAGCTTCACGCTTAACACTGAAGCTTTCTTT. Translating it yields CASSFTLNTEAFF.

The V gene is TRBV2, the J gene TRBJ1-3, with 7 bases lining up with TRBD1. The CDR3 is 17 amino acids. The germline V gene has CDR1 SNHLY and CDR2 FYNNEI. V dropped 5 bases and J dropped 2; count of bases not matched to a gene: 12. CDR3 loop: CASSYESPDRAGNTIYF. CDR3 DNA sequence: TGTGCCAGCAGTTACGAAAGCCCTGACAGGGCTGGAAACACCATATATTTT.

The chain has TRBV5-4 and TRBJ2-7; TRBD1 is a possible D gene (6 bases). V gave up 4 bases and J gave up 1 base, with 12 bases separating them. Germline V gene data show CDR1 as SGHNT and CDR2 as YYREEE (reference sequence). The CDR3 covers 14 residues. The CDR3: CASSEGGPSYEQYF. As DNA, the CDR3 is TGTGCCAGCAGCGAAGGGGGACCTTCCTACGAGCAGTACTTC.

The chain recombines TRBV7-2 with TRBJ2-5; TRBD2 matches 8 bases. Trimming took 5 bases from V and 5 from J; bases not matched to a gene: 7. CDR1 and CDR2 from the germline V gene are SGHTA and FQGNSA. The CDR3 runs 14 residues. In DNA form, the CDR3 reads TGTGCCAGCAGCAAACAAGCGGGAGAGGAGACCCAGTACTTC. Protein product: CASSKQAGEETQYF.

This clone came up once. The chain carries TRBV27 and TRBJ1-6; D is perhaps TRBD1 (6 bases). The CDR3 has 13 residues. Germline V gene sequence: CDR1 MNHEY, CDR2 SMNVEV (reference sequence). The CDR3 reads CATGRETVSPLHF. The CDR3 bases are TGTGCAACAGGGAGGGAAACGGTTTCACCCCTCCACTTT.

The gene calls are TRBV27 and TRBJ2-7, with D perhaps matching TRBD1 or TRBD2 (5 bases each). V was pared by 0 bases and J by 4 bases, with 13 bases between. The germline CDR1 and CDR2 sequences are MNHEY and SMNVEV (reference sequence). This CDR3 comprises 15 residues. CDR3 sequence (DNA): TGTGCCAGCAGTTTATCGGGACGCCCTTCTTACGAGCAGTACTTC. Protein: CASSLSGRPSYEQYF.

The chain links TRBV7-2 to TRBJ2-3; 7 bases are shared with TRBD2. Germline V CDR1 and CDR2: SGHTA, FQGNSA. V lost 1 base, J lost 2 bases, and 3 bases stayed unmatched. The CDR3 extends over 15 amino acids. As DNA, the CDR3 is TGTGCCAGCAGCTTAGGCGGGAGAACCACAGATACGCAGTATTTT. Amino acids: CASSLGGRTTDTQYF.

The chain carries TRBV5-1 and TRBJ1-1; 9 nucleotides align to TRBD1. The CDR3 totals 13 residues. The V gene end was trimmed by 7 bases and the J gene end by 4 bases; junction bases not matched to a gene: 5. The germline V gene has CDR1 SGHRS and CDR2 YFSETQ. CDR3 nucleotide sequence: TGCGCCAGCGCGGGACAGGGATTCACTGAAGCTTTCTTT. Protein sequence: CASAGQGFTEAFF.

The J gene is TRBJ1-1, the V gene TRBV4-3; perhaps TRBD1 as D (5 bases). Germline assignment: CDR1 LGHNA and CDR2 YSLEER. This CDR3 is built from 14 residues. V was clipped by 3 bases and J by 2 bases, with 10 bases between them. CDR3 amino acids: CASSHSRGNTEAFF. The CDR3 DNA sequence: TGCGCCAGCAGCCACTCCCGGGGCAACACTGAAGCTTTCTTT.

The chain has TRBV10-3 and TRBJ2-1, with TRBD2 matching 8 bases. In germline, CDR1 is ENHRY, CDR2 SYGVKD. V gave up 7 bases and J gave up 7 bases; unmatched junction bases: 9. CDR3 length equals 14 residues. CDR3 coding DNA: TGTGCCATCACCGGGACTAGTGGTATTAATGAGCAGTTCTTC. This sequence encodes CAITGTSGINEQFF.

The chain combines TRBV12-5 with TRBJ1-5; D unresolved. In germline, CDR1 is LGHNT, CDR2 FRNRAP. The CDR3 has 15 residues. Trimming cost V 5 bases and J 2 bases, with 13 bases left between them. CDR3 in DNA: TGTGCTAGTGGTCTAGGGTATGCTGGCAATCAGCCCCAGCATTTT. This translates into CASGLGYAGNQPQHF. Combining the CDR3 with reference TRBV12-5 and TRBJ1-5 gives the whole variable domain DARVTQTPRHKVTEMGQEVTMRCQPILGHNTVFWYRQTMMQGLELLAYFRNRAPLDDSGMPKDRFSAEMPDATLATLKIQPSEPRDSAVYFCASGLGYAGNQPQHFGDGTRLSIL.

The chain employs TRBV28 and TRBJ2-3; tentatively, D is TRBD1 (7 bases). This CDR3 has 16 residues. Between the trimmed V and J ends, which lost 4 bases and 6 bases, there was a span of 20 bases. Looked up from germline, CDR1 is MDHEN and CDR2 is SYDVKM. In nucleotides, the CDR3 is TGTGCCAGCAGTTCCCCCGGTAGGGCAGGGGGGGATACGCAGTATTTT. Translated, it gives CASSSPGRAGGDTQYF.

CDR3 DNA sequence: TGTGCCAGCAGCTTACTAGTCCGGGTCCAAAATCAGCCCCAGCATTTT. Translating gives CASSLLVRVQNQPQHF. This chain uses TRBV7-8 with TRBJ1-5; D is ambiguous. Germline V CDR1 and CDR2: SGHVS, FQNEAQ. The CDR3 has 16 amino acids. Trimming took 2 bases from V and 4 from J, leaving 15 bases between them.